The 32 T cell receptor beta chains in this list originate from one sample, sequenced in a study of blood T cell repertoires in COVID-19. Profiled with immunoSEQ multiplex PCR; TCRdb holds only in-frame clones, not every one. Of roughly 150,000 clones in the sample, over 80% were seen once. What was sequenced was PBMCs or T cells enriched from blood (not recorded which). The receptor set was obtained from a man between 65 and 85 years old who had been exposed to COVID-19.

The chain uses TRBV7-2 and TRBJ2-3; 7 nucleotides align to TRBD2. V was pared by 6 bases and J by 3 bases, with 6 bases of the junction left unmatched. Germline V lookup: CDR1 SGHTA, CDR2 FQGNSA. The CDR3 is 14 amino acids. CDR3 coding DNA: TGTGCCAGCAGAGATAAAGCGGGGACAGATACGCAGTATTTT. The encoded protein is CASRDKAGTDTQYF.

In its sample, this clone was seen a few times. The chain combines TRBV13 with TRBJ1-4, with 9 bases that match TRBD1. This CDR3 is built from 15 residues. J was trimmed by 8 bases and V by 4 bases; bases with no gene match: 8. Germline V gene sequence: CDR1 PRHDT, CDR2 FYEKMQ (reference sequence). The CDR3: CASSSAGTGNEKLFF. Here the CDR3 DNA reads TGTGCCAGCAGCTCGGCCGGGACAGGGAACGAAAAACTGTTTTTT. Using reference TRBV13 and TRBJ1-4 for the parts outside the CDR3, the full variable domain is AAGVIQSPRHLIKEKRETATLKCYPIPRHDTVYWYQQGPGQDPQFLISFYEKMQSDKGSIPDRFSAQQFSDYHSELNMSSLELGDSALYFCASSSAGTGNEKLFFGSGTQLSVL.

The CDR3 nucleotides read TGCGCCAGCAGCTTGGCCGGTGCGGGTAGAACAGATACGCAGTATTTT. This encodes CASSLAGAGRTDTQYF. This chain links TRBV5-1 with TRBJ2-3, with D maybe TRBD2 (5 bases). V lost 0 bases, J lost 3 bases, and 14 bases lay in between. This CDR3 comprises 16 residues. Germline values: CDR1 SGHRS, CDR2 YFSETQ. Variable domain in full (rest from reference TRBV5-1 and TRBJ2-3): KAGVTQTPRYLIKTRGQQVTLSCSPISGHRSVSWYQQTPGQGLQFLFEYFSETQRNKGNFPGRFSGRQFSNSRSEMNVSTLELGDSALYLCASSLAGAGRTDTQYFGPGTRLTVL.

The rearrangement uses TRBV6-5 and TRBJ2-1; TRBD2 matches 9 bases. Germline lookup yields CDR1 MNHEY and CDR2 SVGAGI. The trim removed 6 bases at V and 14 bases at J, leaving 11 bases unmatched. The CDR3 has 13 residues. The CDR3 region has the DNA TGTGCCAGCAGCCGAGTTAGCGGGAGAAAAGAGTTCTTC. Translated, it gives CASSRVSGRKEFF.

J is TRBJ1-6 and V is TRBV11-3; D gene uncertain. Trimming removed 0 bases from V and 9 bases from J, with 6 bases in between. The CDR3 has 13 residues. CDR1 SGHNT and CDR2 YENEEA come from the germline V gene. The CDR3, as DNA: TGTGCCAGCAGCTTAGATATGGCTTCACCCCTCCACTTT. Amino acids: CASSLDMASPLHF.

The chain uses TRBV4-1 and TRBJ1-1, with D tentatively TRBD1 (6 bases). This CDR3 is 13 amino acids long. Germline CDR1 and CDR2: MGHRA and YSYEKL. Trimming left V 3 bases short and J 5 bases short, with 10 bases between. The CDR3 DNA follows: TGCGCCAGCAGCCATCCGAGGGGGACTGAAGCTTTCTTT. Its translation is CASSHPRGTEAFF.

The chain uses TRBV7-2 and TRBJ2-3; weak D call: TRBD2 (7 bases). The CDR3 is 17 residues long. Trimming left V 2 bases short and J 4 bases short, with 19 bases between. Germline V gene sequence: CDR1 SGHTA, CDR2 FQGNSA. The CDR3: CASSLKREGGRADTQYF. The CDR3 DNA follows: TGTGCCAGCAGCTTAAAAAGGGAGGGGGGTCGCGCAGATACGCAGTATTTT.

CDR3 sequence reads: CASSLEGFNSPLHF. DNA of the CDR3: TGTGCCAGCAGCTTAGAGGGGTTTAATTCACCCCTCCACTTT. The chain employs TRBV7-9 and TRBJ1-6, with TRBD1 as a possible D gene (5 bases). V dropped 1 base and J dropped 6 bases, with 7 bases sitting between them. From germline, CDR1 is SEHNR and CDR2 FQNEAQ (reference sequence). The CDR3 is 14 residues long.

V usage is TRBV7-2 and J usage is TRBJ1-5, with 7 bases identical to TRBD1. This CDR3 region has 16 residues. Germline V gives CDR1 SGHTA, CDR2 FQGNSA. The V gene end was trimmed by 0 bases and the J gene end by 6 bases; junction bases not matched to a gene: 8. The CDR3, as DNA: TGTGCCAGCAGCTTAGCGGGGGGACAGATCCGTCAGCCCCAGCATTTT. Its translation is CASSLAGGQIRQPQHF.

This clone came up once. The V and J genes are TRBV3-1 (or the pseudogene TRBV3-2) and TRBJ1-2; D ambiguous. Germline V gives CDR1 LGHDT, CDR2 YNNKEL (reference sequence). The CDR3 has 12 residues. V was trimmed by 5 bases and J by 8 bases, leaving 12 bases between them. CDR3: CASSSGLGGYTF. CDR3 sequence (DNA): TGTGCCAGCAGCTCAGGACTCGGAGGCTACACCTTC.

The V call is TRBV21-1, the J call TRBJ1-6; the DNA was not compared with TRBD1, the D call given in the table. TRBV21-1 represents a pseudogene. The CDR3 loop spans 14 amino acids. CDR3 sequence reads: CASSQGPEYSPLHF. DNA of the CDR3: TGTGCCAGCAGCCAGGGCCCGGAGTACTCACCCCTCCACTTT.

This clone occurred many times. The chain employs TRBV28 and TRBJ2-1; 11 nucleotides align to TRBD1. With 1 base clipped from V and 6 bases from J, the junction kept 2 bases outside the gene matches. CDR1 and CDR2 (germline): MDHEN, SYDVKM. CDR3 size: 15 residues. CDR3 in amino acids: CASSLLGTGGNEQFF. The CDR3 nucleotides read TGTGCCAGCAGTTTATTGGGGACAGGGGGCAATGAGCAGTTCTTC.

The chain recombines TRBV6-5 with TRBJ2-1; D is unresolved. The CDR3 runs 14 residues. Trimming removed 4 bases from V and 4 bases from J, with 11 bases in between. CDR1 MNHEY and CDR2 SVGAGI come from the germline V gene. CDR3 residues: CASSLNSLYNEQFF. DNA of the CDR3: TGTGCCAGCAGTTTAAACAGTTTATACAATGAGCAGTTCTTC.

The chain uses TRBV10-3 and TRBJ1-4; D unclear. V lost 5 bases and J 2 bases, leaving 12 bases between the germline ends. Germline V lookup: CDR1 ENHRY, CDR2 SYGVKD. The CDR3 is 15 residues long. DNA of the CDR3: TGTGCCATCAGTTCCTCCGGGGAGACTAATGAAAAACTGTTTTTT. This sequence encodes CAISSSGETNEKLFF.

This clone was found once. CDR3 DNA sequence: TGTGCCACTACGCCCGGGACAGGGAACACTGAAGCTTTCTTT. Its protein is CATTPGTGNTEAFF. This sequence joins TRBV19 and TRBJ1-1; 8 bases align to TRBD1. The CDR3 runs to 14 residues. The germline V gene has CDR1 LNHDA and CDR2 SQIVND (reference sequence). Germline trimming cut 10 bases from V and 1 base from J; bases unmatched to any gene: 8.

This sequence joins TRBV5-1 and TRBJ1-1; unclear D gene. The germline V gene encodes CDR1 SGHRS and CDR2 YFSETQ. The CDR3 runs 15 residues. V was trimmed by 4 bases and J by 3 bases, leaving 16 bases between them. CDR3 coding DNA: TGCGCCAGCAGCCTCGACGGGGTCCTCGACACTGAAGCTTTCTTT. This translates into CASSLDGVLDTEAFF.

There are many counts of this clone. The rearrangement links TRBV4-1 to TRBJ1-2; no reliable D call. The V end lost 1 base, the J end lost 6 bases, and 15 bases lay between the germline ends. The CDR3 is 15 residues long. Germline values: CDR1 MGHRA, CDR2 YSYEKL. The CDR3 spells CASSQGLSWSHGYTF. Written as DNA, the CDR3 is TGCGCCAGCAGCCAAGGACTATCGTGGAGTCATGGCTACACCTTC.

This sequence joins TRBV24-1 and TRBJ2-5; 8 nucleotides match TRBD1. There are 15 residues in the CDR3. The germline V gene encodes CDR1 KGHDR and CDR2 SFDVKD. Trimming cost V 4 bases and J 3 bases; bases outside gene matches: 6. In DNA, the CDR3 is TGTGCCACCAGTGAGCCCGGGACAGGCAAAGAGACCCAGTACTTC. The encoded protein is CATSEPGTGKETQYF.

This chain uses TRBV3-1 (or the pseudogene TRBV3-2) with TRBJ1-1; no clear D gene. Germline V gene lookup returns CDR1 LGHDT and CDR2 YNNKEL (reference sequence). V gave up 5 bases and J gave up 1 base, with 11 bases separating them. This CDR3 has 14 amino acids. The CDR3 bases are TGTGCCAGCAGCACCCGACCGGGGAACACTGAAGCTTTCTTT. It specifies CASSTRPGNTEAFF.

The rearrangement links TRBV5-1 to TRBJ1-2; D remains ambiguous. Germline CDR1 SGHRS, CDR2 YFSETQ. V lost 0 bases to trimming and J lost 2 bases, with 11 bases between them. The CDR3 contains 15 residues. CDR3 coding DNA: TGCGCCAGCAGCTTGGTGGCCAGTACGAACTATGGCTACACCTTC. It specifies CASSLVASTNYGYTF.

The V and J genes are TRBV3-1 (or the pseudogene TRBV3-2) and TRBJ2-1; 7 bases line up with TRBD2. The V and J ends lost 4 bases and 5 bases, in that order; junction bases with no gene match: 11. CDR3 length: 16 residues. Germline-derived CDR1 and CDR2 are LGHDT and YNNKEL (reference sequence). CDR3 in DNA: TGTGCCAGCAGCCTCCGCGGGAGCGCGGGCAACAATGAGCAGTTCTTC. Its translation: CASSLRGSAGNNEQFF.

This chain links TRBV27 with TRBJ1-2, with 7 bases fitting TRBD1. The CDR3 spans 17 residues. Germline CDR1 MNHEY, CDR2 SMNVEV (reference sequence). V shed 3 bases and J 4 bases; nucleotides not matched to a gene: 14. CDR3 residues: CASSFSQRQGGIYGYTF. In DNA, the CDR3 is TGTGCCAGCAGTTTTTCCCAACGACAGGGAGGAATCTATGGCTACACCTTC.

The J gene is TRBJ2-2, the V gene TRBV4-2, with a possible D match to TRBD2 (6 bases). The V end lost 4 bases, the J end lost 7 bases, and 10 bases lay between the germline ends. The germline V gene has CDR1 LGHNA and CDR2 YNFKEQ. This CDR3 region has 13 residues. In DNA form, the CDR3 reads TGTGCCAGCAGCCGTGGAGCGGGCGGGGAGCTGTTTTTT. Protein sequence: CASSRGAGGELFF.

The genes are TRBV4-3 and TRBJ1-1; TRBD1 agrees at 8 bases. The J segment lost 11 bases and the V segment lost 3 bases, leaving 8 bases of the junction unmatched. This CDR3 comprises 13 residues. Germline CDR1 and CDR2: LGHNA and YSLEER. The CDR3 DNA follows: TGCGCCAGCAGCCATGATCAGGGGGCAGAGGCTTTCTTT. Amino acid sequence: CASSHDQGAEAFF.

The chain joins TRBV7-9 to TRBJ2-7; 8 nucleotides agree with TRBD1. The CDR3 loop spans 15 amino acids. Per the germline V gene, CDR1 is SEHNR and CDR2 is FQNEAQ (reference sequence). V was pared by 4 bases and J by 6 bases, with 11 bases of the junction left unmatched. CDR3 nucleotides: TGTGCCAGCAGCTACCGGGACAGGAAAGGGCCCGAGCAGTACTTC. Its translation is CASSYRDRKGPEQYF.

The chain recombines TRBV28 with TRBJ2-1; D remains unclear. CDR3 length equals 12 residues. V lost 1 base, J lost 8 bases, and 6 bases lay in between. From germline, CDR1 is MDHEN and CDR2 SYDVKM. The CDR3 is CASSLSTDEQFF. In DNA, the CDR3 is TGTGCCAGCAGTTTATCTACGGATGAGCAGTTCTTC.

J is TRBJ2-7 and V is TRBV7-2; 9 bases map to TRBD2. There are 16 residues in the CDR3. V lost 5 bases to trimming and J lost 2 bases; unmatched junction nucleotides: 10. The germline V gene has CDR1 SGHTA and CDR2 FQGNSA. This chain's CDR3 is CASSLIPSSGTYEQYF. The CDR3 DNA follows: TGTGCCAGCAGCCTTATCCCCTCTAGCGGGACCTACGAGCAGTACTTC. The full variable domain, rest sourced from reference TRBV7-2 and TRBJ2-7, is GAGVSQSPSNKVTEKGKDVELRCDPISGHTALYWYRQSLGQGLEFLIYFQGNSAPDKSGLPSDRFSAERTGGSVSTLTIQRTQQEDSAVYLCASSLIPSSGTYEQYFGPGTRLTVT.

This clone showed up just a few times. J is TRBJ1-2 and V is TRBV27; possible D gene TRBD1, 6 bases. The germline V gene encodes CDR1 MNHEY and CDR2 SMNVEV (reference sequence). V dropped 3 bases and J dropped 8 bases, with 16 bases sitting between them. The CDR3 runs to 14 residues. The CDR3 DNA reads TGTGCCAGCAGTTTGTTAGCCCAGGGGTCCGGCTACACCTTC. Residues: CASSLLAQGSGYTF.

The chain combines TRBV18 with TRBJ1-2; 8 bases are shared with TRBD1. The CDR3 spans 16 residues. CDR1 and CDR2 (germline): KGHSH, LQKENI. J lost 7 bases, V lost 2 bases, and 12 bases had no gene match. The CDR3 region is CASSPISDRDSRGYTF. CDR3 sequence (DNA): TGTGCCAGCTCACCAATATCGGACAGGGATTCGCGTGGCTACACCTTC. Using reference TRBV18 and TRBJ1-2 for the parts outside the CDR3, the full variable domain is NAGVMQNPRHLVRRRGQEARLRCSPMKGHSHVYWYRQLPEEGLKFMVYLQKENIIDESGMPKERFSAEFPKEGPSILRIQQVVRGDSAAYFCASSPISDRDSRGYTFGSGTRLTVV.

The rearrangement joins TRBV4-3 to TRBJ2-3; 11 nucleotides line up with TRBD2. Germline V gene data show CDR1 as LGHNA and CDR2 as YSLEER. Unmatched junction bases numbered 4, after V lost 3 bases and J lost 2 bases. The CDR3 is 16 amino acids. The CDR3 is CASSQSSGGVTDTQYF. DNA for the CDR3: TGCGCCAGCAGCCAGAGTAGCGGGGGGGTCACAGATACGCAGTATTTT.

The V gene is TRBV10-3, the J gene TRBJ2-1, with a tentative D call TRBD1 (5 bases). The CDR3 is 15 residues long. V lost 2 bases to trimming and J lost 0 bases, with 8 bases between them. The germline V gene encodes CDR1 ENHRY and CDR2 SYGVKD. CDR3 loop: CAISEGASSYNEQFF. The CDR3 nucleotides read TGTGCCATCAGTGAGGGGGCGAGCTCCTACAATGAGCAGTTCTTC.

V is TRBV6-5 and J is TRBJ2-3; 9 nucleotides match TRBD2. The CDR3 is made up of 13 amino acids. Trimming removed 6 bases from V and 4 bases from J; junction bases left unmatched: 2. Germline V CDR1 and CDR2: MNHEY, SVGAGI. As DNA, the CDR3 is TGTGCCAGCAGATTAGCGGGGGCAGATACGCAGTATTTT. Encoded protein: CASRLAGADTQYF.